A selection of T cell receptor beta chains follows, all from one sample in a study of blood T cell repertoires in COVID-19. TCRdb's table, derived via immunoSEQ multiplex PCR, lists solely in-frame clones and lacks some. The sample holds approximately 200,000 clones, about 80% seen once. The material sequenced was peripheral blood. These receptors originate from a woman aged 60-75 years with acute or convalescent COVID-19. Both conserved end residues are part of each CDR3. Fields, in order: D gene, clone size, J gene, V gene, CDR3 DNA, CDR3 protein. D genes are given only for firm matches. Not every row has a clone size; where given, it reads once, few, many or a size class.

d_call: TRBD2; clone_size: -; j_call: TRBJ2-3; v_call: TRBV2; cdr3_nt: TGTGCCAGCAGACGGGGGGGCGGGGATACGCAGTATTTT; cdr3_aa: CASRRGGGDTQYF
d_call: TRBD1; clone_size: -; j_call: TRBJ1-1; v_call: TRBV5-1; cdr3_nt: TGCGCCAGCAGCTTGGGCGAGGGACAGGGGGGCACTGAAGCTTTCTTT; cdr3_aa: CASSLGEGQGGTEAFF
d_call: TRBD1; clone_size: -; j_call: TRBJ2-6; v_call: TRBV6-5; cdr3_nt: TGTGCCAGGACAGGGTTGGTCTCTGGGGCCAACGTCCTGACTTTC; cdr3_aa: CARTGLVSGANVLTF
d_call: -; clone_size: -; j_call: TRBJ2-4; v_call: TRBV6-1; cdr3_nt: TGTGCCAGCAGTGAATGGAGGGGGGGACCCTCCTTAGCCAAAAACATTCAGTACTTC; cdr3_aa: CASSEWRGGPSLAKNIQYF
d_call: -; clone_size: -; j_call: TRBJ1-6; v_call: TRBV3-1/TRBV3-2; cdr3_nt: TGTGCCAGCAGCCAAGATCGGAGATCACCCCTCCACTTT; cdr3_aa: CASSQDRRSPLHF
d_call: -; clone_size: -; j_call: TRBJ2-2; v_call: TRBV5-3; cdr3_nt: TGTGCCAGAAGCTTGTACAGGGATGGAAAAAACACCGGGGAGCTGTTTTTT; cdr3_aa: CARSLYRDGKNTGELFF
d_call: -; clone_size: -; j_call: TRBJ1-2; v_call: TRBV7-9; cdr3_nt: TGTGCCAGCAGCGTACAGCCCTATGGCTACACCTTC; cdr3_aa: CASSVQPYGYTF
d_call: TRBD1; clone_size: -; j_call: TRBJ2-7; v_call: TRBV30; cdr3_nt: TGTGCCTGGAGTAATGTTAAGGACAGGGGGACCTACGAGCAGTACTTC; cdr3_aa: CAWSNVKDRGTYEQYF
d_call: -; clone_size: -; j_call: TRBJ1-3; v_call: TRBV30; cdr3_nt: TGTGCCTGGAACGGACAGATCTCTGGAAACACCATATATTTT; cdr3_aa: CAWNGQISGNTIYF
d_call: -; clone_size: -; j_call: TRBJ1-2; v_call: TRBV7-2; cdr3_nt: TGTGCCAGCAGCCGGAAGGGGCGGCTGCCTAACTATGGCTACACCTTC; cdr3_aa: CASSRKGRLPNYGYTF
d_call: -; clone_size: -; j_call: TRBJ1-4; v_call: TRBV19; cdr3_nt: TGTGCCGTCGAGGGTTATTCAACTAATGAAAAACTGTTTTTT; cdr3_aa: CAVEGYSTNEKLFF
d_call: TRBD2; clone_size: -; j_call: TRBJ2-1; v_call: TRBV3-1/TRBV3-2; cdr3_nt: TGTGCCAGCAGCCACCCCGCGGGGGGTGGGAACTACTACAATGAGCAGTTCTTC; cdr3_aa: CASSHPAGGGNYYNEQFF
d_call: -; clone_size: -; j_call: TRBJ1-1; v_call: TRBV4-2; cdr3_nt: TGTGCCAGCAGCCAACCGGGACACCCGAACACTGAAGCTTTCTTT; cdr3_aa: CASSQPGHPNTEAFF
d_call: -; clone_size: -; j_call: TRBJ2-7; v_call: TRBV15; cdr3_nt: TGTGCCACCAGCAAAGAGCCCAGGGACTACGAGCAGTACTTC; cdr3_aa: CATSKEPRDYEQYF
d_call: -; clone_size: once; j_call: TRBJ1-1; v_call: TRBV28; cdr3_nt: TGTGCCAGCAGCCTCAGTCGCGGGGCTGAAGCTTTCTTT; cdr3_aa: CASSLSRGAEAFF
d_call: TRBD2; clone_size: -; j_call: TRBJ2-1; v_call: TRBV19; cdr3_nt: TGTGCCAGTAGTATAGAAAGCGGGGGTGGTTACAATGAGCAGTTCTTC; cdr3_aa: CASSIESGGGYNEQFF
d_call: -; clone_size: -; j_call: TRBJ1-5; v_call: TRBV2; cdr3_nt: TGTGCCAGCAGTTTTGACAGGCAGGGACAGCCCCAGCATTTT; cdr3_aa: CASSFDRQGQPQHF